This T cell receptor beta chain is drawn from a study of regulatory T cells in long-lasting Graves disease (dated by TCRdb to about 2021). A note on the overall study: Newly diagnosed Graves' disease patients had taken antithyroid drugs for less than 3 months. The study took place in China and was registered as a clinical trial. A total of around 35 samples underwent TCR sequencing, from about 13 patients with persistent Graves' disease and 20 or so patients with newly diagnosed Graves' disease. This study used TCR sequencing and RNA sequencing of peripheral blood to compare persistent Graves' disease patients against newly diagnosed Graves' disease patients.

This clonotype was counted many times. Its recognized antigen is unknown. The record has no base qualities; no much larger clone is one base away. What the research found in general, with its limitations: The authors noted that the small sample size was a limitation that may lower accuracy. Preferential use of TRBV28, TRBJ1-2 and TRBJ2-5 was observed in persistent disease, whereas TRBV20-1 and TRBJ2-1 were favored in newly diagnosed disease. Only the TCR beta chain was sequenced and analyzed. More public clonotypes were shared among persistent patients (2,741) than among newly diagnosed patients (roughly 1,000). Peripheral blood alone was examined, since thyroid tissue, which constituted the primary lesion, could not be accessed. Compared with newly diagnosed patients, persistent Graves' disease patients had lower TCR Shannon entropy and fewer highly expanded clones, which suggests clonal expansion.

Receptor amplification or capture employed multiplex PCR. TCRdb shows the sequencer as Illumina HiSeq 4000. CDR3 regions were amplified by Arm-PCR with iRepertoire HTBI primers to construct TCR beta libraries. Gel purification was performed on PCR products prior to sequencing. Per the original workflow: Gene usage analysis of CDR3 amino acid clonotypes relied on the approximately 60 TRBV and about 15 TRBJ segments identified across samples. COPE and FqMerger were used to merge the filtered high-quality paired reads into contigs. Contigs were aligned with BLAST to IMGT TRBV, TRBD and TRBJ reference genes, and CDR3 was defined per IMGT. Any clonotype with a frequency above 0.1% was counted as a highly expanded clone. Repertoire diversity was measured by Shannon entropy, and V-J evenness by the Gini coefficient. Public clonotypes were defined as clonotypes shared by more than one individual. The public sequencing data were trimmed at Q25 with fastp and processed into clonotypes with MiXCR by TCRdb, which kept only in-frame beta chains. Duplicate CDR3 protein sequences are folded into a single record with the most common DNA and genes. V and J calls and clone size were set by TCRdb, not the authors. Within this sample are about 620,000 distinct CDR3 sequences, with 16% of them counted one time only. Of the sample, approximately 18% falls within the top ten clones.

A distance of 10 bases separates the germline ends of V and J, which lose 4 bases and 3 bases respectively. The cysteine opens and the phenylalanine closes a CDR3 of 14 amino acids. The only DNA kept is the CDR3, 42 bases in frame from the first base. CDR1 and CDR2 (MNHEY, SMNVEV) derive from the germline V gene (reference sequence). The time point tag for this specimen amounts to: newly diagnosed GD, antithyroid drugs for less than 3 months. RNA was extracted from PBMCs in TRIzol for both TCR sequencing and RNA sequencing. The diagnosis of Graves' disease followed American Thyroid Association guidelines. Patients were recruited from an endocrinology department in Xi'an, China. Each patient gave approximately 10 milliliters of peripheral blood, collected in an EDTA anticoagulant tube. PBMCs were isolated by Ficoll Paque Plus density gradient separation without further T cell sorting. An Agilent 2100 Bioanalyzer and agarose gel were used to check RNA quality, and a NanoDrop 2000 was used to measure RNA concentration.

These data were also filed under a second study, of T cells in Graves' hyperthyroidism and ophthalmopathy. According to the second study: Stable Graves' hyperthyroidism was defined as the absence of progression to ophthalmopathy over 18 months of follow-up. Hyperthyroidism patients were newly diagnosed, with disease duration under 2 months, and aged 18 to 65 years. Any patient with an uncontrolled infection, another autoimmune disease, pregnancy or lactation was excluded. Diagnoses were based on clinical symptoms, serum thyroxine and TRAb, thyroid ultrasound and orbital computed tomography. For the first round of RT-PCR on the TCR CDR3, the HTBI primer set was used together with the Qiagen OneStep RT-PCR kit. Blood samples also contained most of the expanded thyroid clonotypes (frequency above 0.001), which suggests that blood repertoires may reflect thyroid immune responses. A 13 V-J signature model separated ophthalmopathy from stable hyperthyroidism, with approximately 86% sensitivity and about 81% specificity in cross-validation and 80%/75% in testing. In validation, progression to ophthalmopathy was predicted by the model with about 70% sensitivity and approximately 78% specificity, a median of around 6.5 months before onset. TCR V-J signatures able to tell the groups apart were searched for in a discovery cohort of some 100 patients, of whom 43 had Graves' ophthalmopathy and roughly 59 had stable Graves' hyperthyroidism. Prospective prediction of ophthalmopathy was tested in an independent validation cohort consisting of roughly 19 hyperthyroidism patients and more than 15 patients who later progressed to ophthalmopathy. The 75 to 100 discovery patients were randomly split 7:3 into training and test sets. In about six Graves' hyperthyroidism patients, the study also compared T-cell repertoires from thyroid tissue with T-cell repertoires from blood. Once sampling was done, hyperthyroidism patients were given methimazole at a starting dose of 30 mg daily, whereas ophthalmopathy patients were given high-dose intravenous methylprednisolone. The libraries were constructed in a second round of multiplex PCR and then size-selected and purified. Libraries were sequenced paired-end with 100 bp reads on an Illumina HiSeq2000. Raw data were processed with SOAPnuke, discarding reads with adapters, uncalled bases, mean Phred below 15, or no exact constant-primer or identifier match. COPE v1.2.5 was used to merge the high-quality paired reads, and each unique nucleotide sequence was defined as a clonotype. MiTCR v1.1 was used to align the clonotypes against IMGT TRBV, TRBD and TRBJ reference segments. Analysis was restricted to V-J combinations with a frequency above 0.0001, which covered 99% to 99.2% of repertoires. A TCS score was defined as the ratio of F50 (clonal expansion) to E x V (chaos), with BLOSUM62-based TCRdist applied between CDR3 peptides within each V-J. Welch's t-statistics and random forest reduced fewer than 550 V-J features to 13, which were used in a naive Bayes classifier (R e1071). No statistical method was used to fix the sample size in advance, and group allocation was not hidden from the investigators. The paper reports TCR Vbeta CDR3 sequencing of some 140 peripheral blood samples: over 40 ophthalmopathy, under 80 hyperthyroidism and roughly 17 progressor patients.

The sequence was obtained from a woman aged 30 to 39 with Graves disease. Donor details come from another sample of the same person, matched by shared clones. The chain is assembled from TRBV27 and TRBJ1-5, and perhaps TRBD1 as D gene, on 5 matching bases. The source was peripheral blood mononuclear cells (PBMCs), collected at new diagnosis, from a patient treated with antithyroid drugs. The CDR3 region reads CASSWDGINQPQHF. The nucleotides read TGTGCCAGCAGTTGGGACGGGATCAATCAGCCCCAGCATTTT.